This entry concerns a single T cell receptor beta chain. Original processing methods: It was from reference gene primer amplification that nucleated cell counts were estimated. Method: immunoSEQ multiplex PCR; TCRdb's copy keeps in-frame clones and lacks some. V and J calls and clone size are copied from that table; D and trimming were computed from the DNA. Of 100,000 to 150,000 clones listed, about 80% were seen once; the top ten hold approximately 25%. The data belong to a study of blood T cell repertoires in COVID-19. Study-wide background: Whether acute or convalescent, the COVID-19 samples came from the United States, Italy and Spain.

Germline V gene sequence: CDR1 LNHDA, CDR2 SQIVND (reference sequence). V lost 10 bases and J lost 0, with 10 bases in between. CDR3 length equals 13 residues. The receptor was derived from a human donor in a cohort sampled during active COVID-19. Source material: peripheral blood. The genes are TRBV19 and TRBJ1-3; D is unclear. The CDR3 DNA reads as TGTGCCAACTCACGGAGCTCTGGAAACACCATATATTTT. Residues: CANSRSSGNTIYF.